One TCR beta chain is described in this entry. Its antigen remains unidentified. The entry originates in a study of early T cells in non-severe SARS-CoV-2 infection. Across the study: Sequencing input comprised bulk RNA from unsorted whole blood; chain pairing was not available.

The TCR library protocol attached unique molecular identifiers to the individual cDNA molecules. One entry per CDR3 protein, called by TCRdb with MiXCR from the 5' RACE reads. This sample has 100,000 to 150,000 distinct CDR3 sequences; around 14% occur once, and the top ten carry just over 20%. Germline trimming cut 6 bases from V and 4 bases from J; bases unmatched to any gene: 8. The CDR3 spans 13 residues. Germline-derived CDR1 and CDR2 are DFQATT and SNEGSKA (reference sequence). Study observations and caveats: Anti-spike CD8 specificities were favored by VDJdb matching, whose results missed private and CD4 specificities.

V gene TRBV20-1 combines with J gene TRBJ1-2; 7 positions match TRBD1. Material: whole blood. This sequence was found in an adult who was a healthcare worker with PCR-confirmed SARS-CoV-2 infection or an uninfected control (not recorded which). CDR3 residues: CSAAPGGFYGYTF. Written as DNA, the CDR3 is TGCAGTGCCGCGCCAGGGGGATTCTATGGCTACACCTTC.